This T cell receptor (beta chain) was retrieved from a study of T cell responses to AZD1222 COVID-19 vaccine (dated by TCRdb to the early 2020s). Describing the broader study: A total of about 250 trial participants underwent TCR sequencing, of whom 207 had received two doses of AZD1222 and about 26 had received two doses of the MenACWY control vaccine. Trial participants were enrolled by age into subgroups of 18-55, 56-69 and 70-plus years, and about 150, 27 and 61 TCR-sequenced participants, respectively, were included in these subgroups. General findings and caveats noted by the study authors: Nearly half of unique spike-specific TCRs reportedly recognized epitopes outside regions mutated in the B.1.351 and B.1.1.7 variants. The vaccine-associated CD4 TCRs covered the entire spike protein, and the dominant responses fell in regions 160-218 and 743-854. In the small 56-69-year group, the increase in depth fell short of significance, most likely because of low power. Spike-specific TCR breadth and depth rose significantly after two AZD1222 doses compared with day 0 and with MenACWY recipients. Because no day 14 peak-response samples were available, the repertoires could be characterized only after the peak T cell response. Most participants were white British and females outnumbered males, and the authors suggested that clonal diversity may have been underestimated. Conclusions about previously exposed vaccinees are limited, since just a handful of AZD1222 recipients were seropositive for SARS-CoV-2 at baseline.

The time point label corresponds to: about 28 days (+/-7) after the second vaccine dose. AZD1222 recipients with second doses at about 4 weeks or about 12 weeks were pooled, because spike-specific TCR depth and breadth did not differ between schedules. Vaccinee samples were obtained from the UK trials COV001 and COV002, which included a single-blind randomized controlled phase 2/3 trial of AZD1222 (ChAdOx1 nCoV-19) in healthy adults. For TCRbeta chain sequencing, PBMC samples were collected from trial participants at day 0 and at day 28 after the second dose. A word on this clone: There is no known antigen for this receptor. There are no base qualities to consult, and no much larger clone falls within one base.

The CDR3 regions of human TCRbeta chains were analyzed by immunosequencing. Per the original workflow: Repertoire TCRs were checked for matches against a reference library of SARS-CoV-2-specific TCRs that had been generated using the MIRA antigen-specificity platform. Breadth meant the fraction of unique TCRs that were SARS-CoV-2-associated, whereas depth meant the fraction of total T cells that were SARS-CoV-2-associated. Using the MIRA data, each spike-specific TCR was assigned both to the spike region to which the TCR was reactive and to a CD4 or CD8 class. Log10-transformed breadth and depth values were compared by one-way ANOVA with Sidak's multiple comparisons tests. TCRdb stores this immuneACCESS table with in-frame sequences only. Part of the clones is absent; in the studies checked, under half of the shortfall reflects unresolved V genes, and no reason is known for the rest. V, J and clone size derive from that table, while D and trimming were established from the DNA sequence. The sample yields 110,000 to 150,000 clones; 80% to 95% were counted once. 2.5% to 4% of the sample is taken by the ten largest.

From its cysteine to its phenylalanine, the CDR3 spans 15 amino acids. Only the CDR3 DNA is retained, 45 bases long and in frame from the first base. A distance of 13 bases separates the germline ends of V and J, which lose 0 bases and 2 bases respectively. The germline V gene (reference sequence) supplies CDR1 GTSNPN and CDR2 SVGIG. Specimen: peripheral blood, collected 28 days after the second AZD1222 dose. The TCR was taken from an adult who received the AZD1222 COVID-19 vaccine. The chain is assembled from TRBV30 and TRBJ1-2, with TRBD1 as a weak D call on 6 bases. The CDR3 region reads CAWSVQGRRNYGYTF. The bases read TGTGCCTGGAGTGTACAGGGCAGGAGAAACTATGGCTACACCTTC.